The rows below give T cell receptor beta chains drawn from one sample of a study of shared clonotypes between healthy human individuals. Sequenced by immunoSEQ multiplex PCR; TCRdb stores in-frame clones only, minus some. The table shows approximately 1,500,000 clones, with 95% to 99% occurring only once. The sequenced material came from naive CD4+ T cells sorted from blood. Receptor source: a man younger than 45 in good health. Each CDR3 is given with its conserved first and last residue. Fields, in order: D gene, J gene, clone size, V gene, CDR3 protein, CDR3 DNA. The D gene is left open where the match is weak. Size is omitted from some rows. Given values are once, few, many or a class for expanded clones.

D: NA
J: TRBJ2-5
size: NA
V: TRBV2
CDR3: CASLGVSETQYF
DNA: TGTGCCAGCTTGGGGGTATCAGAGACCCAGTACTTC

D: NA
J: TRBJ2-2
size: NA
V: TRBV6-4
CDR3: CASSEEGSGTGELFF
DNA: TGTGCCAGCAGTGAGGAGGGCTCGGGAACCGGGGAGCTGTTTTTT

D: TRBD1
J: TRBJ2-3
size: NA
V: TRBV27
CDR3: CASRTGGTDTQYF
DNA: TGTGCCAGCAGGACAGGGGGCACAGATACGCAGTATTTT

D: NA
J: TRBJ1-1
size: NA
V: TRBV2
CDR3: CASSELGPGNTEAFF
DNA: TGTGCCAGCAGTGAATTAGGCCCCGGGAACACTGAAGCTTTCTTT

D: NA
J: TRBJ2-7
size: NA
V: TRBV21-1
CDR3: CASKGGQEYSYEQYF
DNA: TGTGCCAGCAAGGGAGGACAGGAGTACTCCTACGAGCAGTACTTC

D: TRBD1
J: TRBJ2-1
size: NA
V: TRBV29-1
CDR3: CSVEGDQGAKTYNEQFF
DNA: TGCAGCGTTGAAGGGGACCAGGGGGCCAAGACCTACAATGAGCAGTTCTTC

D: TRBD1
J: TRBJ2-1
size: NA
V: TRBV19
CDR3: CASRGQGKNEQFF
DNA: TGTGCCAGTAGGGGACAGGGGAAAAATGAGCAGTTCTTC

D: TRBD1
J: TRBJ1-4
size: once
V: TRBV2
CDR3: CASSAGGFRTNEKLFF
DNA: TGTGCCAGCTCCGCAGGGGGATTTAGAACTAATGAAAAACTGTTTTTT

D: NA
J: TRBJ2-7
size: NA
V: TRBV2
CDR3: CASSEAVVGQYF
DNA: TGTGCCAGCAGTGAAGCGGTAGTGGGGCAGTACTTC

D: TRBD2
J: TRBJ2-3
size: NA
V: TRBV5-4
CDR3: CASSPGRGVTDTQYF
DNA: TGTGCCAGCAGCCCCGGGAGGGGGGTCACAGATACGCAGTATTTT

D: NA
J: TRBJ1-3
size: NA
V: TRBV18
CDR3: CATGGASGNTIYF
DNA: TGTGCCACCGGGGGGGCCTCTGGAAACACCATATATTTT

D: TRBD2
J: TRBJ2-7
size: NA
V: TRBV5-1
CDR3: CASSLAGIRTSPYEQYF
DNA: TGCGCCAGCAGCTTGGCCGGTATAAGGACTAGTCCTTACGAGCAGTACTTC

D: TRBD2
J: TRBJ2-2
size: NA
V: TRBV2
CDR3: CASRLKGLAGVGPPGELFF
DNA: TGTGCCAGCAGGCTTAAGGGACTAGCGGGAGTTGGGCCTCCCGGGGAGCTGTTTTTT

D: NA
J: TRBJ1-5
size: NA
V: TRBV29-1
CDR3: CSARSGGNQPQHF
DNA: TGCAGCGCCCGGTCGGGCGGCAATCAGCCCCAGCATTTT